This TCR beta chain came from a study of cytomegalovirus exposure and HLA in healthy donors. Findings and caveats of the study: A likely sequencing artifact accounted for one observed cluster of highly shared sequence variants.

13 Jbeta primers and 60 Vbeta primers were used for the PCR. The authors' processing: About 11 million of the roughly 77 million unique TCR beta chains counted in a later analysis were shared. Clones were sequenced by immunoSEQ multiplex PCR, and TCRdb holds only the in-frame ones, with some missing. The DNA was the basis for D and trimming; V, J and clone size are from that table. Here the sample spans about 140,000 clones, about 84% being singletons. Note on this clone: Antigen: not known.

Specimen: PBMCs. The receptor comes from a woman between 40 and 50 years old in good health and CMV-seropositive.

The CDR3 DNA follows: TGCGCCAGCAGCTTGGGGACTAGCGGGACGTACAATGAGCAGTTCTTC. Residues: CASSLGTSGTYNEQFF. This sequence joins TRBV5-1 and TRBJ2-1, with 12 bases identical to TRBD2. The CDR3 consists of 16 residues. Germline trimming cut 0 bases from V and 4 bases from J; bases unmatched to any gene: 2. Germline lookup yields CDR1 SGHRS and CDR2 YFSETQ.